This TCR beta chain was captured by sequencing in a study of cytomegalovirus exposure and HLA in healthy donors. Trimming cost V 5 bases and J 0 bases; bases outside gene matches: 6. CDR1 MNHNY and CDR2 SVGAGI come from the germline V gene (reference sequence). This CDR3 has 16 residues. On this clone: Its specificity is not known.

Study results and limitations: The majority of TCR sequences were rare, yet some public TCRs appeared in many donors. Reports indicate that TCR beta sequences accurately predicted the HLA-A and HLA-B alleles of most subjects.

Donors sampled were nominally healthy, though unrecorded immune exposures were likely. Primers for the PCR totalled 60 Vbeta and 13 Jbeta. Data came from immunoSEQ multiplex PCR; TCRdb stores just in-frame clones and leaves some out. The sample includes 150,000 or so clones. The TCR sequence derives from a woman aged 18-29 years in good health and CMV-seronegative. Material for sequencing was PBMCs. V usage is TRBV6-6 and J usage is TRBJ1-4; TRBD1 matches 7 bases. The CDR3 DNA sequence: TGTGCCAGCAGTGCAACAGGGGCACCAACTAATGAAAAACTGTTTTTT. This sequence encodes CASSATGAPTNEKLFF.